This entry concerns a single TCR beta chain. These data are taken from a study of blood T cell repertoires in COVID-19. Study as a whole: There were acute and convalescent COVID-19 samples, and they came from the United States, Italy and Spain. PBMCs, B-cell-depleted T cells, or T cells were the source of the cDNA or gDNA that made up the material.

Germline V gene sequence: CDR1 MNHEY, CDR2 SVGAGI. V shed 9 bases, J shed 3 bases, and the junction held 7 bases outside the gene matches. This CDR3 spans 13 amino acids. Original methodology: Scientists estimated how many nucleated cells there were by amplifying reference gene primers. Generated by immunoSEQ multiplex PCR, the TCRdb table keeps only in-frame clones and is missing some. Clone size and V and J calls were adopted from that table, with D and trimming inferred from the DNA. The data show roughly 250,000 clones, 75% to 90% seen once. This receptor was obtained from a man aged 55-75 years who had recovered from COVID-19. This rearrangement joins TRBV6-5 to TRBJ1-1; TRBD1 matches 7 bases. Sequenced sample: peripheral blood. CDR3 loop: CASSRDRYTEAFF. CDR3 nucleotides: TGTGCCAGTAGCCGGGACAGATACACTGAAGCTTTCTTT.